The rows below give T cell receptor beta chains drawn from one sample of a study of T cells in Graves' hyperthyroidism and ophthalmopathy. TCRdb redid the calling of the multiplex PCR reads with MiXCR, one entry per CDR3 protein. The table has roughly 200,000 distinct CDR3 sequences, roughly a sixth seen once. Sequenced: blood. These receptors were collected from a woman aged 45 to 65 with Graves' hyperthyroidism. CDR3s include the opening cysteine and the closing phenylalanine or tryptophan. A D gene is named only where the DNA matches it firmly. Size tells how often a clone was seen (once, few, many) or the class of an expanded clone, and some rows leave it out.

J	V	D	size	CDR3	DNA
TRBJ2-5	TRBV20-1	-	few	CSAQKWVSETQYF	TGCAGTGCTCAGAAATGGGTTTCAGAGACCCAGTACTTC
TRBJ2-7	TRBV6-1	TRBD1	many	CASSEPGTGRPYEQYF	TGTGCCAGCAGTGAACCCGGGACAGGGAGGCCCTACGAGCAGTACTTC
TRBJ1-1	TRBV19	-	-	CASYHALNTEAFF	TGTGCCAGTTACCACGCACTGAACACTGAAGCTTTCTTT
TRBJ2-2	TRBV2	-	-	CASKAETNTGELFF	TGTGCCAGCAAAGCGGAAACGAACACCGGGGAGCTGTTTTTT
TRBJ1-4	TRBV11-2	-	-	CASSLGTDNEKLFF	TGTGCCAGCAGCTTAGGGACAGATAATGAAAAACTGTTTTTT
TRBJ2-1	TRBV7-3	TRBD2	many	CASSSPAGGPNEQFF	TGTGCCAGCAGCTCACCAGCGGGAGGGCCCAATGAGCAGTTCTTC
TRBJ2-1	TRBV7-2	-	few	CASSLELSNEQFF	TGTGCCAGCAGCTTAGAGCTGTCTAATGAGCAGTTCTTC
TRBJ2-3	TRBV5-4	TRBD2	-	CASSSLGGTSGRTDTQYF	TGTGCCAGCAGCTCCCTTGGGGGAACTAGCGGGAGAACAGATACGCAGTATTTT
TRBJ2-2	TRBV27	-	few	CASQGETTNTGELFF	TGTGCCAGCCAAGGGGAGACTACGAACACCGGGGAGCTGTTTTTT
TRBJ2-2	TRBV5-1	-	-	CASSLKGDGTGELFF	TGCGCCAGCAGCTTGAAGGGTGATGGCACCGGGGAGCTGTTTTTT
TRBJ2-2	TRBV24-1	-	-	CATSDSLYEVTGELFF	TGTGCCACCAGTGATTCCCTTTACGAGGTTACCGGGGAGCTGTTTTTT
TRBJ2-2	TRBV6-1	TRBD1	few	CASSPGQVGGGELFF	TGTGCCAGCAGTCCGGGACAGGTGGGGGGAGGGGAGCTGTTTTTT
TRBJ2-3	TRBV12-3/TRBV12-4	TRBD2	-	CASSLALVAGLSDTQYF	TGTGCCAGCAGTTTAGCGCTGGTAGCGGGATTATCAGATACGCAGTATTTT
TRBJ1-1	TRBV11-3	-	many	CASSPGRLNTEAFF	TGTGCCAGCAGCCCAGGACGGCTGAACACTGAAGCTTTCTTT
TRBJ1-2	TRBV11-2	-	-	CASTLGQGVGGYTF	TGTGCCAGCACCCTCGGGCAGGGAGTTGGGGGCTACACCTTC
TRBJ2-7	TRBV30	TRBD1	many	CAGDSNSYEQYF	TGTGCCGGGGACAGCAACTCCTACGAGCAGTACTTC
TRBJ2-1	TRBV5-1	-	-	CASSLAGKSSYNEQFF	TGCGCCAGCAGCTTGGCCGGTAAAAGCTCCTACAATGAGCAGTTCTTC
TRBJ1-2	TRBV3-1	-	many	CASSQVGRGDYGYTF	TGTGCCAGCAGCCAAGTAGGAAGGGGGGACTATGGCTACACCTTC
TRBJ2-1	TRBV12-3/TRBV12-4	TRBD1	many	CASSLGQGNNEQFF	TGTGCCAGCAGTTTAGGACAGGGTAACAATGAGCAGTTCTTC
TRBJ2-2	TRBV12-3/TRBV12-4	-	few	CASSPDPTGELFF	TGTGCCAGCAGTCCGGACCCCACCGGGGAGCTGTTTTTT
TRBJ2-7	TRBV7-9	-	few	CASRAGTEYEQYF	TGTGCCAGCAGAGCCGGGACGGAGTACGAGCAGTACTTC
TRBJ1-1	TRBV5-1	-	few	CASQSTLNTEAFF	TGCGCCAGCCAATCCACACTGAACACTGAAGCTTTCTTT
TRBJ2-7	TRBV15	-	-	CATSRVGASYEQYF	TGTGCCACCAGCAGAGTCGGGGCCTCCTACGAGCAGTACTTC